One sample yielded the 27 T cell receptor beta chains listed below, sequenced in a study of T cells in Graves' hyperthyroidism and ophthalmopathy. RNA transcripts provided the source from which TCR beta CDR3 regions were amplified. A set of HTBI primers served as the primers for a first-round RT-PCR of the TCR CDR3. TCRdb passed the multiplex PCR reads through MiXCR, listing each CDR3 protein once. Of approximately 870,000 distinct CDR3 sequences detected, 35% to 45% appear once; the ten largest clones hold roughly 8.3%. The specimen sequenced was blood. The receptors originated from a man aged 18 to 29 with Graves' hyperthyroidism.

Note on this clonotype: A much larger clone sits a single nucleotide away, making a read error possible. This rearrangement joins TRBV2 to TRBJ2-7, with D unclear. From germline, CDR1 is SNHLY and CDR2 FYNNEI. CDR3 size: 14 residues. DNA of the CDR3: TGTGCCGGCAGTCCGGACCGCAGCTCCTACGAGCAGTACTTC. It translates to CAGSPDRSSYEQYF.

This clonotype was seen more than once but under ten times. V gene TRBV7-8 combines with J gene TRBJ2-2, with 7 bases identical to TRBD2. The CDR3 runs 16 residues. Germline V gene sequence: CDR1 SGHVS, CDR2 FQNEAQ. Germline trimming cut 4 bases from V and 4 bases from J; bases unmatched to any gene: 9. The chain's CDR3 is CASSSRDYGGTGELFF. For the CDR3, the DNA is TGTGCCAGCAGCTCACGGGACTATGGTGGCACCGGGGAGCTGTTTTTT.

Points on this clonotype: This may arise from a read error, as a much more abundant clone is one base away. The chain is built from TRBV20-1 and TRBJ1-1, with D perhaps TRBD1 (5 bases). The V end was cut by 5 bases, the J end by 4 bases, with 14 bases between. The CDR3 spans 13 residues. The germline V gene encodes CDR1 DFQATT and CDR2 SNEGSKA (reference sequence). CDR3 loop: CSAQAQGSTEAFF. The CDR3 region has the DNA TGCAGTGCTCAAGCGCAGGGTAGCACTGAAGCTTTCTTT.

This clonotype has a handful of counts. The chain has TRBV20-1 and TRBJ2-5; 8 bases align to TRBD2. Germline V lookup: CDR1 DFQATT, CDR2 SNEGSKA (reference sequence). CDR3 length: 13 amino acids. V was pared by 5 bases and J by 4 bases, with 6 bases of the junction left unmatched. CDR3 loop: CSALAGFTETQYF. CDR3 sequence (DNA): TGCAGTGCTTTAGCGGGATTCACAGAGACCCAGTACTTC.

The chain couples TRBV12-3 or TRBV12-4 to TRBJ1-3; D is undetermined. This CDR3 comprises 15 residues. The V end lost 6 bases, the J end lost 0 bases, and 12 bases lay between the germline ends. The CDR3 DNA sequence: TGTGCCAGCAGGCCAGACCCCTTCTCTGGAAACACCATATATTTT. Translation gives CASRPDPFSGNTIYF.

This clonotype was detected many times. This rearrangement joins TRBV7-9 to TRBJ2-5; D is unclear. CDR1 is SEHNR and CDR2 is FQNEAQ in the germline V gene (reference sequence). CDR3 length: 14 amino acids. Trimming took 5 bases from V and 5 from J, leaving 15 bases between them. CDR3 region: CASSAPKGFETQYF. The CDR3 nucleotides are TGTGCCAGCAGCGCCCCCAAGGGTTTTGAGACCCAGTACTTC.

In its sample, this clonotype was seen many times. The CDR3 reads CSGTDGYTEAFF. In DNA form, the CDR3 reads TGCAGCGGAACCGACGGCTACACTGAAGCTTTCTTT. The chain couples TRBV29-1 to TRBJ1-1, with unresolved D. This CDR3 contains 12 residues. Germline-derived CDR1 and CDR2 are SQVTM and ANQGSEA. Trimming took 7 bases from V and 3 from J, leaving 12 bases between them.

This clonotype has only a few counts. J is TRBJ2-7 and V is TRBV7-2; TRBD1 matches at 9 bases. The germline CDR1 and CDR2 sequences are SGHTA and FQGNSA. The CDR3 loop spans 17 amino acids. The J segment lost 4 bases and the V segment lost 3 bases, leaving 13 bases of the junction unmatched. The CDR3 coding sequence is TGTGCCAGCAGCTTGGCTAGATCCGGGACAGGGAAATACGAGCAGTACTTC. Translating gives CASSLARSGTGKYEQYF.

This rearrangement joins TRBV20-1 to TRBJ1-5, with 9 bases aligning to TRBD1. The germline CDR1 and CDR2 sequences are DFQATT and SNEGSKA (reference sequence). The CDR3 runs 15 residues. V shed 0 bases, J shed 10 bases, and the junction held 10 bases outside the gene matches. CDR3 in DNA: TGCAGTGCTAGAGATCGGGACAGGGCCCAGGGACCCCAGCATTTT. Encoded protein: CSARDRDRAQGPQHF.

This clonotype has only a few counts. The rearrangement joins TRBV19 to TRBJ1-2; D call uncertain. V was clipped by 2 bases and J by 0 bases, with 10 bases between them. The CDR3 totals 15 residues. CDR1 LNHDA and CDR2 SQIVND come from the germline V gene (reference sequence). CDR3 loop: CASSITKISNYGYTF. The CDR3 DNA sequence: TGTGCCAGTAGTATAACGAAGATTTCTAACTATGGCTACACCTTC.

CDR3 protein: CASSWDGNSYEQYF. CDR3 nucleotide sequence: TGCGCCAGCAGCTGGGACGGCAACTCCTACGAGCAGTACTTC. This chain links TRBV5-1 with TRBJ2-7, with D perhaps being TRBD1 or TRBD2 (5 bases each). Trimming shortened V by 3 bases and J by 0 bases, and 10 bases separated the two germline ends. Germline CDR1 and CDR2: SGHRS and YFSETQ. This CDR3 is built from 14 residues.

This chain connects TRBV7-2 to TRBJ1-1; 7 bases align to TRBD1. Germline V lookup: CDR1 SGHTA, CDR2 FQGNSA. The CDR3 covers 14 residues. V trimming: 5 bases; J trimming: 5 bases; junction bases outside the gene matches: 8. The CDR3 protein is CASSAPGQRTEAFF. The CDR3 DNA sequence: TGTGCCAGCAGCGCCCCGGGACAGAGAACTGAAGCTTTCTTT.

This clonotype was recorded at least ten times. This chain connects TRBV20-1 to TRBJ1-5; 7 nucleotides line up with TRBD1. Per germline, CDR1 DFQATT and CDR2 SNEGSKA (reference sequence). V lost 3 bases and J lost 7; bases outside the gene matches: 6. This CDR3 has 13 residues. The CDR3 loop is CSARTGPEQPQHF. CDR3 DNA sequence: TGCAGTGCTAGGACAGGGCCAGAGCAGCCCCAGCATTTT.

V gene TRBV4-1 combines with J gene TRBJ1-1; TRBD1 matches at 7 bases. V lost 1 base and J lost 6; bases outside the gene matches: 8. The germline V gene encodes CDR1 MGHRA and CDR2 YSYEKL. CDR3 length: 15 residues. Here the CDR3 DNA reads TGCGCCAGCAGCCAAGTCAGACAGGGATTTGCTGAAGCTTTCTTT. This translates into CASSQVRQGFAEAFF.

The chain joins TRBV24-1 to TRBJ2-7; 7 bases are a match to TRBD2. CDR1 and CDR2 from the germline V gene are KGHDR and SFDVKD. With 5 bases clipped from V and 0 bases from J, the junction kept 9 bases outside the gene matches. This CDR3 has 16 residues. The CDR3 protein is CATSARGGRGSYEQYF. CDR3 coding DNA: TGTGCCACCAGTGCTCGGGGCGGGAGAGGCTCCTACGAGCAGTACTTC.

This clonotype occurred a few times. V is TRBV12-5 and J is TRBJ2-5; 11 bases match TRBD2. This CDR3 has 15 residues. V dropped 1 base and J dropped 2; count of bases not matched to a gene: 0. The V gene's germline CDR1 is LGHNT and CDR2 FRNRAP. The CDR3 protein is CASGLGTSGQETQYF. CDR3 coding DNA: TGTGCTAGTGGTTTGGGGACTAGCGGGCAAGAGACCCAGTACTTC.

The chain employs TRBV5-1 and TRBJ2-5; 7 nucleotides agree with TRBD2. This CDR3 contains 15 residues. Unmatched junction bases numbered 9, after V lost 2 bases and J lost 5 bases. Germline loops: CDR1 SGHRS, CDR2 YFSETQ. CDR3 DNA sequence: TGCGCCAGCAGCTTCCTGCGGGAGAAGCGGGAGACCCAGTACTTC. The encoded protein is CASSFLREKRETQYF. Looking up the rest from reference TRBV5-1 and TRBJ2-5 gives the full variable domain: KAGVTQTPRYLIKTRGQQVTLSCSPISGHRSVSWYQQTPGQGLQFLFEYFSETQRNKGNFPGRFSGRQFSNSRSEMNVSTLELGDSALYLCASSFLREKRETQYFGPGTRLLVL.

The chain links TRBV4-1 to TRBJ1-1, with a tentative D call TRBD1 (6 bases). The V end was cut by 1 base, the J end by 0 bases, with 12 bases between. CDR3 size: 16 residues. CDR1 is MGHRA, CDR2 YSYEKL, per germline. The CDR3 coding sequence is TGCGCCAGCAGCCAAGTGACGGGACATATGAACACTGAAGCTTTCTTT. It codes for CASSQVTGHMNTEAFF.

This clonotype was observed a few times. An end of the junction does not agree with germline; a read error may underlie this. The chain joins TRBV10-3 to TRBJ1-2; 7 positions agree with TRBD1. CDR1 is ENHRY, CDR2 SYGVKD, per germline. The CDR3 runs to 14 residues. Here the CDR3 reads CASSTRDSFYGYTF. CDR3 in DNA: TGTGCCAGCAGTACGAGGGACAGCTTCTATGGCTACACCTTC.

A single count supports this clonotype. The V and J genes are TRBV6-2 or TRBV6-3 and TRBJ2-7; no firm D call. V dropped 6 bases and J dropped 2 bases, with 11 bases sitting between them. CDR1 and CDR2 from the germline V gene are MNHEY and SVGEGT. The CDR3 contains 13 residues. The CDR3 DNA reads TGTGCCAGCAGGGAGACCCTAACCTACGAGCAGTACTTC. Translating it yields CASRETLTYEQYF.

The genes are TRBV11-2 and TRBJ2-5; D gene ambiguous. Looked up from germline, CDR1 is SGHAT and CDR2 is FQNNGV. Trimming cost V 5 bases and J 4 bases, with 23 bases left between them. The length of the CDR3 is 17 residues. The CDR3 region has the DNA TGTGCCAGCAGCCTCCTTGGGGTCCTGGGGTTAGGAGAGACCCAGTACTTC. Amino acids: CASSLLGVLGLGETQYF.

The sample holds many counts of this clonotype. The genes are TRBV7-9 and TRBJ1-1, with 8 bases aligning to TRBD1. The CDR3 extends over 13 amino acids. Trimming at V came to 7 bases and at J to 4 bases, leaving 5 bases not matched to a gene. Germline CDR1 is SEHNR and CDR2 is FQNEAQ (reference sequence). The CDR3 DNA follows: TGTGCCAGCACAGCCACAGGGGGCACTGAAGCTTTCTTT. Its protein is CASTATGGTEAFF.

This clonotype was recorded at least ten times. CDR3 in DNA: TGTGCCAGCAGCTTCGGAGGGGGCCGGGAGACCCAGTACTTC. This sequence encodes CASSFGGGRETQYF. This chain connects TRBV7-6 to TRBJ2-5; maybe TRBD1 (7 bases). This CDR3 contains 14 residues. V was shortened by 3 bases and J by 5 bases, with 13 bases between the two germline ends. Germline CDR1 SGHVS, CDR2 FNYEAQ.

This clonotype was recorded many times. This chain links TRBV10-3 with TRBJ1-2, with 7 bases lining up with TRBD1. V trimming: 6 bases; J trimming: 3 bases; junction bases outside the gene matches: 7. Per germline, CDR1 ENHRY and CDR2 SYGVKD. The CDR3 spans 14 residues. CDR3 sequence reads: CAIRPGGVDYGYTF. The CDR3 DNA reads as TGTGCCATCAGACCAGGGGGTGTAGACTATGGCTACACCTTC.

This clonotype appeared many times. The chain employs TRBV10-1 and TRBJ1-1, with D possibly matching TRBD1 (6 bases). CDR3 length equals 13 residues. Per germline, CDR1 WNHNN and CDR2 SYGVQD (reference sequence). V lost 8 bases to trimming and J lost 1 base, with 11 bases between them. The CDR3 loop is CASAGQRNTEAFF. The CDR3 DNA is TGCGCCAGCGCTGGACAGAGGAACACTGAAGCTTTCTTT.

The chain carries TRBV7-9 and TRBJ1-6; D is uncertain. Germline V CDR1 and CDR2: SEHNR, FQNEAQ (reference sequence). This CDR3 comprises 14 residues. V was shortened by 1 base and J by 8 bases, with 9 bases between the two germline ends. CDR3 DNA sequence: TGTGCCAGCAGCTTAGGAGGGAGGTATTCACCCCTCCACTTT. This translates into CASSLGGRYSPLHF.

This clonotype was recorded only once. Written as DNA, the CDR3 is TGTGCCAGCAGCTTGTTGTACGGGAACTATGGCTACACCTTC. It yields the protein CASSLLYGNYGYTF. The chain has TRBV5-6 and TRBJ1-2; unclear D gene. Germline V gene lookup returns CDR1 SGHDT and CDR2 YYEEEE. V was shortened by 1 base and J by 2 bases, with 9 bases between the two germline ends. CDR3 length: 14 residues.